Given below is one T cell receptor (beta chain) in context. Its antigen remains unidentified. The data stem from a study of T cells expressing NK-cell markers (dated by TCRdb to 2020 to 2021). Describing the broader study: Fewer than ten donors provided sorted CD3+CD56+NKG2C+, CD3+CD56+NKG2C- and CD3+CD56-NKG2C+ T-cell subsets, whose TCR beta-chain repertoires were profiled. Seven of the eight sequenced donors were HCMV-seropositive and one was HCMV-seronegative. The study sequenced eight donors, all healthy volunteers chosen at random: three men and five women. Libraries were sequenced as 2 x 150 bp reads on Illumina HiSeq 2000/2500, MiSeq or NextSeq. Findings and caveats that apply to the study as a whole: For five or six donors, the dominant CD3+CD56+NKG2C+ clonotypes were among the top 10 CD8+ clonotypes and accounted for 1.0-7.0% of CD8+ T cells. Those dominant clonotypes were again the most abundant among CD3+CD56-NKG2C+ cells in a handful of donors, at about 28.3-60.1%. Whether the expanded NKG2C-expressing T cell clones were specific for HCMV antigens was left unclear.

HCMV serostatus was determined by detecting HCMV-specific IgG in serum with a commercial ELISA kit. Peripheral blood mononuclear cells were isolated from blood by Ficoll density gradient centrifugation. From the cysteine up to the phenylalanine, the CDR3 has a length of 14 residues. Only the protein is on record. The germline V gene sets CDR1 to MNHNS and CDR2 to SASEGT. Data came from an Illumina HiSeq 2000. TCR beta cDNA libraries were made by 5'RACE template switching that added a universal primer site and unique molecular identifiers. Synthesis of cDNA was primed from the TCR beta constant segment and was followed by two consecutive PCR amplification steps. As for the authors' bioinformatics: MIGEC was used to demultiplex reads and group the reads by UMI, and MiTCR was used to assemble and quantify clonotypes. Only TCR cDNA sequences supported by at least two reads were kept to exclude erroneous sequences. Downstream repertoire analysis used the tcR package, and clonotypes were matched across fractions by CDR3 nucleotide sequence plus V segment. VDJmatch was used to annotate antigen specificity against VDJdb, with one amino acid substitution allowed in CDR3. Following reprocessing of the reads by TCRdb, the data hold one row per CDR3 protein sequence and no DNA is available. TCRdb, rather than the study authors, made the V and J calls. Per the sample table, the count is approximately 550,000 distinct CDR3 sequences. Jointly, the top ten make up 3% to 4.5% of the sample.

The sequencing input was blood T cells: a sorted CD56 or NKG2C T cell subset, CD4+ or CD8+ T cells, or bulk PBMC T cells (not recorded which). The rearranged chain carries TRBV6-1 and TRBJ2-7; absent DNA, TCRdb's TRBD1 call cannot be checked. The sequence came from a man aged 18 to 30 in good health. Donor details come from another sample of the same person, matched by shared clones. The CDR3 here reads CASSQPGQFYEQYF.